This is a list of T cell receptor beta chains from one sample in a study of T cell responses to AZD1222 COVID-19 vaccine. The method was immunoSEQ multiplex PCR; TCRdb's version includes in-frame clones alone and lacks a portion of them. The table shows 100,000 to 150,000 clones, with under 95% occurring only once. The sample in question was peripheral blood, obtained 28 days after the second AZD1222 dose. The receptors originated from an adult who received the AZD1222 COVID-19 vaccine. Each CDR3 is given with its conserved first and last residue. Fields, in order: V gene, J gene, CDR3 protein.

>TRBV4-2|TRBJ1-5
CASSQERAGIYSNQPQHF
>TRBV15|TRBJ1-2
CATSGDRRHLYGYTF
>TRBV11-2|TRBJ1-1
CASGLRENTEAFF
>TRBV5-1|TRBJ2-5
CASSPGTGIGETQYF
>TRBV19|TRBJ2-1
CASTHSSWLAESYNEQFF
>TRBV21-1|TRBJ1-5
CASSKVPGVQPQHF
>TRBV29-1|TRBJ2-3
CSVGKTDTQYF
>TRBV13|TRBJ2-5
CASSLEGDPRETQYF
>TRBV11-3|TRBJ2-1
CASSLAGLAGKYNEQFF
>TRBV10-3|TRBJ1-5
CAISESRVSNQPQHF
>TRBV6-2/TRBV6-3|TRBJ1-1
CASSYFREAFF
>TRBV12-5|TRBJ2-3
CASGLGGTSGTDTQYF
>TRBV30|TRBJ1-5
CAWSRGSGNQPQHF
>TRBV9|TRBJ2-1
CASSDTPLRGNEQFF
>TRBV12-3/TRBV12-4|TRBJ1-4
CASSLWGSEKLFF
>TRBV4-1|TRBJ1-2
CASSPGRGQGSYGYTF
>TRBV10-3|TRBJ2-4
CAISEGAGGRPNIQYF
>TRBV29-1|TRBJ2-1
CSVWTGGFNEQFF
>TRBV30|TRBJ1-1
CAISGRTEAFF
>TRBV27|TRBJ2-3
CASSPGGSLPDTQYF
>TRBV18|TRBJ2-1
CASSHRGVSSYNEQFF
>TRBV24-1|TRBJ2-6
CATGGYSGANVLTF
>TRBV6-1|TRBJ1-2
CASSETTGQFNYGYTF
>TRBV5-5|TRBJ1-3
CASSLPGPRNTIYF
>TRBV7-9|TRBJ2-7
CASSLEGGYEQYF
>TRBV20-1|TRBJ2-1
CSAREYNEQFF
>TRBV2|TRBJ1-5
CASSVRRQPQHF
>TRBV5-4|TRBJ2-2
CASSPDSANTGELFF